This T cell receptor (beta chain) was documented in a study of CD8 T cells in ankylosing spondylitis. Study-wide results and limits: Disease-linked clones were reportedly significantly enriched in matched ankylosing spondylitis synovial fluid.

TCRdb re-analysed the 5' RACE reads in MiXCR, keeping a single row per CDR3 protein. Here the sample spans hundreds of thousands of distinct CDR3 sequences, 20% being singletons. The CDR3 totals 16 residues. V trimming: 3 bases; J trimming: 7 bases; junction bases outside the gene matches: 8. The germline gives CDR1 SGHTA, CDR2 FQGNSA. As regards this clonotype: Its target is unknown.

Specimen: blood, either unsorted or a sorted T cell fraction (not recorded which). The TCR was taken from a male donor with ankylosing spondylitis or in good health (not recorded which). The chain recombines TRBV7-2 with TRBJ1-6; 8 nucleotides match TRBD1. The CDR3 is CASSLWQGARNSPLHF. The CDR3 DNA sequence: TGTGCCAGCAGCTTGTGGCAGGGGGCGAGAAATTCACCCCTCCACTTT.